The rows below give T cell receptor beta chains drawn from one sample of a study of lymphopenia after photon versus proton radiotherapy. TCRdb's table, derived via immunoSEQ multiplex PCR, lists solely in-frame clones and lacks some. Of about 26,000 clones detected, roughly 85% appear once; the ten largest clones hold around 5.2%. The material sequenced was peripheral blood, taken from a patient treated with photon-based radiotherapy. The receptors come from a man aged 30 to 45 with gastric cancer. The CDR3 runs from the conserved cysteine through the conserved F or W. The D gene is left open where the match is weak. Clone sizes are given selectively: once, few, many, or a class where the clone is expanded.

j_call d_call clone_size v_call cdr3_nt cdr3_aa
TRBJ2-2 TRBD2 - TRBV7-8 TGTGCCAGCAGCTCCCTGGGACTAGCGGGAGGGCTGTACACCGGGGAGCTGTTTTTT CASSSLGLAGGLYTGELFF
TRBJ1-3 - - TRBV7-9 TGTGCCAGCACCAGGGGACAACGCTCTGGAAACACCATATATTTT CASTRGQRSGNTIYF
TRBJ1-6 - - TRBV10-1 TGCGCCAGCAGTGAAACCATTTCTTCACCCCTCCACTTT CASSETISSPLHF
TRBJ1-1 - once TRBV6-6 TGTGCCAGCAGTTTGAGGGGAGATGAAGCTTTCTTT CASSLRGDEAFF
TRBJ2-2 - - TRBV14 TGTGCCAGCAGCCAAGACGGGGGGCTGGACACCGGGGAGCTGTTTTTT CASSQDGGLDTGELFF
TRBJ1-2 - few TRBV10-2 TGCGCCAGCAGTAATACTAACTATGGCTACACCTTC CASSNTNYGYTF
TRBJ2-7 - - TRBV19 TGTGCCAGTAGTTCGGGGAGGGGGCACGAGCAGTACTTC CASSSGRGHEQYF
TRBJ1-1 TRBD1 - TRBV18 TGTGCCAGCTCATCGGACAGGGTGGGCACTGAAGCTTTCTTT CASSSDRVGTEAFF
TRBJ2-1 TRBD2 - TRBV27 TGTGCCAGCAGCTTCAGCGGGGGGAGAGACAATGAGCAGTTCTTC CASSFSGGRDNEQFF
TRBJ1-1 - few TRBV2 TGTGCCAGCGGCGGGCAGCTCACTGAAGCTTTCTTT CASGGQLTEAFF
TRBJ1-3 - once TRBV6-1 TGTGCCAGCAGTGAGGGGATTTCTGGAAACACCATATATTTT CASSEGISGNTIYF
TRBJ2-7 TRBD1 - TRBV5-4 TGTGCCAGCAGCTTCCCCGGACAGGGGACCGAGCAGTACTTC CASSFPGQGTEQYF
TRBJ2-1 - - TRBV5-6 TGTGCCAGCACTGCAGGTAGAAGCTCCTACAATGAGCAGTTCTTC CASTAGRSSYNEQFF
TRBJ2-5 - once TRBV2 TGTGCCAGCAGAGCACGGGCTCCCCAAGAGACCCAGTACTTC CASRARAPQETQYF
TRBJ2-2 - once TRBV5-1 TGCGCCAGCAGCTCCGACCCGGGTCAAAATAGCGGGGAGCTGTTTTTT CASSSDPGQNSGELFF
TRBJ2-5 - - TRBV19 TGTGCCAGTAAGGAGCGGGCAATCCAAGAGACCCAGTACTTC CASKERAIQETQYF
TRBJ1-2 - once TRBV7-3 TGTGCCAGCAGCTTAACGTCCGCCCTCTATGGCTACACCTTC CASSLTSALYGYTF
TRBJ2-4 - - TRBV28 TGTGCCAGCAGGACTCTTGTGAGGAGGGGTGGGAAAAACATTCAGTACTTC CASRTLVRRGGKNIQYF
TRBJ2-5 - - TRBV5-1 TGCGCCAGCAGACTAGACCAAGAGACCCAGTACTTC CASRLDQETQYF
TRBJ1-5 TRBD1 - TRBV6-5 TGTGCCAGCAGTTACTCGACAGGGCAGCCCCAGCATTTT CASSYSTGQPQHF
TRBJ1-1 - - TRBV7-7 TGTGCCAGCAGCTCCGACATCAACACTGAAGCTTTCTTT CASSSDINTEAFF
TRBJ1-6 TRBD1 - TRBV19 TGTGCCAGTAGCACGGGACAGGACTTGGGTTCACCCCTCCACTTT CASSTGQDLGSPLHF
TRBJ2-7 TRBD2 - TRBV5-1 TGCGCCAGCAGCTTGGCCCCTAGCGGGGGGAGTACAACCTACGAGCAGTACTTC CASSLAPSGGSTTYEQYF
TRBJ2-3 - - TRBV9 TGTGCCAGCAGCGTAGGGGGGGTCGTCACAGATACGCAGTATTTT CASSVGGVVTDTQYF
TRBJ2-7 TRBD1 - TRBV5-8 TGTGCCAGCAGCCAAGATCGGCAGGGGGCAAGGGAGCAGTACTTC CASSQDRQGAREQYF
TRBJ2-7 - - TRBV6-1 TGTGCCAGCAGATGGGAAGGAGCAAATGAGCAGTACTTC CASRWEGANEQYF
TRBJ2-5 TRBD1 - TRBV5-1 TGCGCCAGCAGACCTACAGGGGACCAAGAGACCCAGTACTTC CASRPTGDQETQYF
TRBJ1-1 - - TRBV15 TGTGCCACCAGCAGAGATCTATGGGGAGGTGACACTGAAGCTTTCTTT CATSRDLWGGDTEAFF
TRBJ1-5 TRBD1 - TRBV7-9 TGTGCCAGCAGCTTAGTACAGGGGGCTGGCAATCAGCCCCAGCATTTT CASSLVQGAGNQPQHF
TRBJ1-5 TRBD1 - TRBV28 TGTGCCAGCAGTTTGAGTACACAGGGGAATCAGCCCCAGCATTTT CASSLSTQGNQPQHF
TRBJ2-7 TRBD1 - TRBV27 TGTGCCAGCAGTGTACGACAGGGGAACGAGCAGTACTTC CASSVRQGNEQYF
TRBJ2-3 - - TRBV2 TGTGCCAGCGCCGACGGGACAGATACGCAGTATTTT CASADGTDTQYF
TRBJ1-1 - - TRBV28 TGTGCCAGCAGTCTTCCACAAGGCACTGAAGCTTTCTTT CASSLPQGTEAFF
TRBJ1-2 - - TRBV6-5 TGTGCCAGCAGTTATTCCGGGCAGGGCAACGGCTACACCTTC CASSYSGQGNGYTF
TRBJ1-2 - once TRBV4-3 TGCGCCAGCAGCCAATCACCTACAGGCTCTACCGACTATGGCTACACCTTC CASSQSPTGSTDYGYTF
TRBJ2-3 - - TRBV28 TGTGCCAGCACCGCAGCGGATACGCAGTATTTT CASTAADTQYF
TRBJ1-6 - - TRBV6-6 TGTGCCAGCAGTTACTCCCCGACTTCACCCCTCCACTTT CASSYSPTSPLHF
TRBJ2-5 - once TRBV7-7 TGTGCCAGCAGCTTAGGAGCGGTCCAAGAGACCCAGTACTTC CASSLGAVQETQYF
TRBJ2-7 - - TRBV28 TGTGCCAGCAGTTCCCTGGCGGTGTCCTACGAGCAGTACTTC CASSSLAVSYEQYF
TRBJ1-1 - - TRBV5-4 TGTGCCAGCAGTCTGGCAGGGCGACTTGGTGGGAACACTGAAGCTTTCTTT CASSLAGRLGGNTEAFF
TRBJ1-3 - - TRBV7-8 TGTGCCAGCAGCGCGGGACCCTCGGCTGGAAACACCATATATTTT CASSAGPSAGNTIYF
TRBJ1-6 - - TRBV6-6 TGTGCCAGCAGTTACTCGACCAAATATAATTCACCCCTCCACTTT CASSYSTKYNSPLHF
TRBJ2-7 - - TRBV15 TGTGCCACCAGCAGAGGAGGGACTGCAGAGTACGAGCAGTACTTC CATSRGGTAEYEQYF
TRBJ1-6 - once TRBV5-4 TGTGCCAGCAGCCAACAGGCCCAACATTCACCCCTCCACTTT CASSQQAQHSPLHF
TRBJ2-5 TRBD1 - TRBV5-1 TGCGCCAGCAGCGGGGGACAGGGAGGTCTGGAGACCCAGTACTTC CASSGGQGGLETQYF
TRBJ1-5 TRBD1 - TRBV19 TGTGCCAGTAGTACAGGGACAGATAATCAGCCCCAGCATTTT CASSTGTDNQPQHF
TRBJ2-3 - - TRBV29-1 TGCAGCGTTGAAGAAGGGGACTTTGCGCAGTATTTT CSVEEGDFAQYF
TRBJ1-2 TRBD1 once TRBV19 TGTGCCAGTAGTACCGGGGACAGGGTAAACCATGGCTACACCTTC CASSTGDRVNHGYTF
TRBJ2-5 TRBD2 - TRBV27 TGTGCCAGCAGTTCGAAAAGCGGGAGTGTTCAAGAGACCCAGTACTTC CASSSKSGSVQETQYF
TRBJ1-1 - - TRBV5-5 TGTGCCAGCAGCTTCACTCGAAGCGACACTGAAGCTTTCTTT CASSFTRSDTEAFF
TRBJ2-1 - - TRBV29-1 TGCAGCGTTATTTCCGGAACCCCTAACTATGAGCAGTTCTTC CSVISGTPNYEQFF
TRBJ2-2 TRBD1 - TRBV5-4 TGTGCCAGCAGCAAACGGACAGGGCGGTCCACCGGGGAGCTGTTTTTT CASSKRTGRSTGELFF
TRBJ2-7 - - TRBV7-2 TGTGCCAGCAGCTTAGCGCCAGGGTGGGAGCAGTACTTC CASSLAPGWEQYF
TRBJ2-1 TRBD2 - TRBV27 TGTGCCAGCAGTTCTCAGGGCCAGCGGGGGCTATACGATGAGCAGTTCTTC CASSSQGQRGLYDEQFF
TRBJ2-5 - - TRBV27 TGTGCCAGCAGTCTCCTGTTGGGCCCCCAAGAGACCCAGTACTTC CASSLLLGPQETQYF
TRBJ2-5 - - TRBV19 TGTGCCAGTAGTATGGGGCGGGAGACCCAGTACTTC CASSMGRETQYF
TRBJ2-5 TRBD2 - TRBV2 TGTGCCAGCATATGGTCTAGCGGGGGTCTTTTCCAAGAGACCCAGTACTTC CASIWSSGGLFQETQYF
TRBJ2-5 TRBD2 once TRBV5-6 TGTGCCAGCAGCCCAAAGACTAGCGTCAGAGAGACCCAGTACTTC CASSPKTSVRETQYF